These T cell receptor beta chains were read from a single sample in a study of blood T cell repertoires in COVID-19. This table comes from immunoSEQ multiplex PCR, and its TCRdb copy is limited to in-frame clones, with some not included. The sample contains tens of thousands of clones, about 85% of which appear only once. Sequenced sample: peripheral blood. The receptors were gathered from a woman in her seventies with active COVID-19. Both conserved end residues are part of each CDR3. A D gene is named only where the DNA matches it firmly. Expanded clones are given a class, and other clones once, few, many or no size at all.

cdr3_nt: TGTGCCAGCGAGAACAAGCGGGGCGAGCAGTACTTC
cdr3_aa: CASENKRGEQYF
clone_size: once
d_call: TRBD2
v_call: TRBV27
j_call: TRBJ2-7

cdr3_nt: TGTGCCAGCAGCCAAGACCCGTCGTACACAGATACGCAGTATTTT
cdr3_aa: CASSQDPSYTDTQYF
clone_size: NA
d_call: NA
v_call: TRBV3-1/TRBV3-2
j_call: TRBJ2-3

cdr3_nt: TGTGCCAGCAGCCTCCGAGGGCTAGAAGCTTTCTTT
cdr3_aa: CASSLRGLEAFF
clone_size: NA
d_call: NA
v_call: TRBV7-9
j_call: TRBJ1-1

cdr3_nt: TGCGCCAGCAGTGGACTTGATCCCGGGACAGGGTCGTGGAATGAGCAGTTCTTC
cdr3_aa: CASSGLDPGTGSWNEQFF
clone_size: NA
d_call: TRBD1
v_call: TRBV10-2
j_call: TRBJ2-1

cdr3_nt: TGTGCCAGCAGCATCTGGACTAGCGGGTCCTACGAGCAGTACTTC
cdr3_aa: CASSIWTSGSYEQYF
clone_size: NA
d_call: TRBD2
v_call: TRBV5-5
j_call: TRBJ2-7

cdr3_nt: TGCAGCGTTGACAGGGGCTACGAGCAGTACTTC
cdr3_aa: CSVDRGYEQYF
clone_size: NA
d_call: NA
v_call: TRBV29-1
j_call: TRBJ2-7

cdr3_nt: TGTGCCAGCAGCTCTCAAACCGGGACTAGCGCACAAGAGACCCAGTACTTC
cdr3_aa: CASSSQTGTSAQETQYF
clone_size: once
d_call: TRBD2
v_call: TRBV7-9
j_call: TRBJ2-5

cdr3_nt: TGTGCCAGCAGCCGAACAGGGGGTGGCAATCAGCCCCAGCATTTT
cdr3_aa: CASSRTGGGNQPQHF
clone_size: NA
d_call: TRBD1
v_call: TRBV5-6
j_call: TRBJ1-5

cdr3_nt: TGTGCCAGCAGTCCACTTCTCTACACCGGGACTGGAGAGACCCAGTACTTC
cdr3_aa: CASSPLLYTGTGETQYF
clone_size: NA
d_call: NA
v_call: TRBV28
j_call: TRBJ2-5

cdr3_nt: TGTGCCAGCAGCTTGGTCGGAGTGGGTAACTATGGCTACACCTTC
cdr3_aa: CASSLVGVGNYGYTF
clone_size: NA
d_call: NA
v_call: TRBV5-4
j_call: TRBJ1-2

cdr3_nt: TGTGCCTGGAGTCGGGGTAACTATGGCTACACCTTC
cdr3_aa: CAWSRGNYGYTF
clone_size: NA
d_call: NA
v_call: TRBV30
j_call: TRBJ1-2

cdr3_nt: TGCAGCGTGAAAACTAGCGGGAGCTACAATGAGCAGTTCTTC
cdr3_aa: CSVKTSGSYNEQFF
clone_size: NA
d_call: TRBD2
v_call: TRBV29-1
j_call: TRBJ2-1

cdr3_nt: TGTGCCAGCAGCAGGGACAGGGGAGATCAGCCCCAGCATTTT
cdr3_aa: CASSRDRGDQPQHF
clone_size: NA
d_call: TRBD1
v_call: TRBV27
j_call: TRBJ1-5

cdr3_nt: TGTGCCACCAGTGATTCCGGGACAGGGGGTGGCTACACCTTC
cdr3_aa: CATSDSGTGGGYTF
clone_size: NA
d_call: TRBD1
v_call: TRBV24-1
j_call: TRBJ1-2

cdr3_nt: TGTGCGGGACGGGAGCTCGAGCTATCAGAGACCCAGTACTTC
cdr3_aa: CAGRELELSETQYF
clone_size: NA
d_call: NA
v_call: TRBV7-9
j_call: TRBJ2-5

cdr3_nt: TGCGCCAGCAAATTAGTGACTAGCGGGTACACAGATACGCAGTATTTT
cdr3_aa: CASKLVTSGYTDTQYF
clone_size: NA
d_call: TRBD2
v_call: TRBV5-1
j_call: TRBJ2-3

cdr3_nt: TGTGCCAGCAGTGAAGGACTAGCGGGATCCTACGAGCAGTACTTC
cdr3_aa: CASSEGLAGSYEQYF
clone_size: NA
d_call: TRBD2
v_call: TRBV6-1
j_call: TRBJ2-7

cdr3_nt: TGTGCCAGCAGCGTAGGGCCTAGCGGGTCCACCGGGGAGCTGTTTTTT
cdr3_aa: CASSVGPSGSTGELFF
clone_size: NA
d_call: TRBD2
v_call: TRBV9
j_call: TRBJ2-2